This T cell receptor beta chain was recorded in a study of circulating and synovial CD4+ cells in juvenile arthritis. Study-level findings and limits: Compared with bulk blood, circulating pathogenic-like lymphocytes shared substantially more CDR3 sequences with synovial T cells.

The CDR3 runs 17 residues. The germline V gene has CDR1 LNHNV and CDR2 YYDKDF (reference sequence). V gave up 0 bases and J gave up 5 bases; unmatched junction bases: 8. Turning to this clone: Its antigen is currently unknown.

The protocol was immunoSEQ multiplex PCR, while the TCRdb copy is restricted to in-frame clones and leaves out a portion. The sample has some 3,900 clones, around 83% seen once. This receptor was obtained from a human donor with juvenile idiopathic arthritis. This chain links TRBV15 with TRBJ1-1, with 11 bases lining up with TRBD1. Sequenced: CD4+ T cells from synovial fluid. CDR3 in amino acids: CATSREGTGGKRTEAFF. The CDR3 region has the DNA TGTGCCACCAGCAGAGAGGGGACAGGGGGAAAACGGACTGAAGCTTTCTTT.